One and the same sample provided the 26 T cell receptor beta chains below, sequenced in a study of blood T cell repertoires in COVID-19. Some clones are missing from TCRdb's copy, which holds only in-frame ones; the method was immunoSEQ multiplex PCR. The top ten clones hold approximately 1.5% of a sample with some 400,000 clones, just under 90% of them seen once. The specimen sequenced was PBMCs or T cells enriched from blood (not recorded which). The receptors derive from a woman aged 25 to 45 who had recovered from COVID-19.

CDR3 in amino acids: CASSKALRGRVGEKLFF. CDR3 nucleotides: TGTGCCAGCAGCAAAGCGCTCCGGGGGAGGGTCGGTGAAAAACTGTTTTTT. The chain has TRBV21-1 and TRBJ1-4. TRBV21-1 is tagged as a pseudogene. The CDR3 totals 17 residues.

This clone showed up many times. J is TRBJ1-4 and V is TRBV7-9; 7 nucleotides align to TRBD1. Germline CDR1 reads SEHNR; CDR2 reads FQNEAQ (reference sequence). V was clipped by 5 bases and J by 3 bases; unmatched bases: 3. This CDR3 has 14 residues. CDR3 coding DNA: TGTGCCAGCAGCCCAGGGACAGCTAATGAAAAACTGTTTTTT. This encodes CASSPGTANEKLFF.

The genes are TRBV5-8 and TRBJ1-5, with 8 bases aligning to TRBD1. Germline lookup yields CDR1 SGHTS and CDR2 YDEGEE. This CDR3 is 17 amino acids long. V lost 3 bases, J lost 0 bases, and 8 bases stayed unmatched. Here the CDR3 DNA reads TGTGCCAGCAGCTCCGGGACAGGTCCGAATAGCAATCAGCCCCAGCATTTT. Translating it yields CASSSGTGPNSNQPQHF.

The genes are TRBV7-3 and TRBJ2-1, with 8 bases fitting TRBD2. V lost 5 bases to trimming and J lost 8 bases; unmatched junction nucleotides: 11. Germline CDR1 and CDR2: SGHTA and FQGTGA. This CDR3 has 15 amino acids. CDR3 nucleotide sequence: TGTGCCAGCAGCACTGGGACTAGTTCTCAGGATGAGCAGTTCTTC. Translated, it gives CASSTGTSSQDEQFF.

The chain has TRBV5-6 and TRBJ1-2; 9 bases align to TRBD1. V lost 5 bases, J lost 8 bases, and 13 bases stayed unmatched. The germline V gene has CDR1 SGHDT and CDR2 YYEEEE. CDR3 length: 15 residues. The DNA of the CDR3 is TGTGCCAGCAGTTATACAGGGGGCCTCCTAGAGGGCTACACCTTC. It yields the protein CASSYTGGLLEGYTF.

This rearrangement joins TRBV18 to TRBJ1-2; 7 nucleotides agree with TRBD1. The CDR3 has 13 residues. Germline V lookup: CDR1 KGHSH, CDR2 LQKENI. V shed 4 bases, J shed 3 bases, and the junction held 2 bases outside the gene matches. CDR3 residues: CASSQQGDYGYTF. In nucleotides, the CDR3 is TGTGCCAGCTCACAGCAGGGGGACTATGGCTACACCTTC.

The chain links TRBV18 to TRBJ1-2; 8 bases are a match to TRBD1. V lost 4 bases and J lost 1; bases outside the gene matches: 2. This CDR3 contains 14 residues. In germline, CDR1 is KGHSH, CDR2 LQKENI. CDR3 nucleotide sequence: TGTGCCAGCTCACGGGACAGGAATAACTATGGCTACACCTTC. As protein: CASSRDRNNYGYTF.

The genes are TRBV19 and TRBJ1-4, with unresolved D. The CDR3 length is 13 residues. Trimming left V 4 bases short and J 7 bases short, with 10 bases between. Germline V CDR1 and CDR2: LNHDA, SQIVND (reference sequence). DNA of the CDR3: TGTGCCAGTAGTACGACCGGAGGTGAAAAACTGTTTTTT. It specifies CASSTTGGEKLFF.

The chain is built from TRBV30 and TRBJ2-7; D is ambiguous. The CDR3 has 12 residues. Trimming took 1 base from V and 4 from J, leaving 8 bases between them. Germline-derived CDR1 and CDR2 are GTSNPN and SVGIG (reference sequence). CDR3 sequence (DNA): TGTGCCTGGAGTGCCAGGTTATACGAGCAGTACTTC. This gives the protein CAWSARLYEQYF.

The J gene is TRBJ1-3, the V gene TRBV7-2, with 8 bases that match TRBD1. Germline CDR1 reads SGHTA; CDR2 reads FQGNSA. The CDR3 extends over 14 amino acids. V dropped 5 bases and J dropped 4; count of bases not matched to a gene: 4. The CDR3 sequence: CASSPGTGGNTIYF. In nucleotides, the CDR3 is TGTGCCAGCAGCCCCGGGACAGGAGGAAACACCATATATTTT.

The chain links TRBV6-5 to TRBJ2-7, with 7 bases that match TRBD1. The CDR3 covers 13 residues. Germline V gene lookup returns CDR1 MNHEY and CDR2 SVGAGI. With 6 bases clipped from V and 0 bases from J, the junction kept 2 bases outside the gene matches. The CDR3 here is CASRRDSSYEQYF. The CDR3 region has the DNA TGTGCCAGCAGAAGGGACAGCTCCTACGAGCAGTACTTC.

This clone was recorded only once. The chain couples TRBV20-1 to TRBJ1-1; the D gene is possibly TRBD1 (6 bases). Trimming shortened V by 5 bases and J by 5 bases, and 9 bases separated the two germline ends. Germline CDR1 DFQATT, CDR2 SNEGSKA (reference sequence). The CDR3 sequence is 11 residues long. CDR3 bases: TGCAGTGCTTCGGACAGAACTGAAGCTTTCTTT. This encodes CSASDRTEAFF.

The chain links TRBV10-3 to TRBJ1-1; TRBD1 agrees at 10 bases. Trimming took 6 bases from V and 4 from J; bases not matched to a gene: 26. The CDR3 sequence is 21 residues long. Germline V gene lookup returns CDR1 ENHRY and CDR2 SYGVKD. The CDR3 DNA is TGTGCCATCAGGAAGGGGTCCGGGACAGGGGTAACTACCCTACAGGTCACTGAAGCTTTCTTT. Translated, it gives CAIRKGSGTGVTTLQVTEAFF.

This clone was counted once. The rearrangement joins TRBV5-1 to TRBJ1-3; no clear D. V lost 4 bases and J lost 0, with 11 bases in between. The CDR3 has 15 amino acids. Germline CDR1 SGHRS, CDR2 YFSETQ. This chain's CDR3 is CASSLAVSSGNTIYF. The CDR3 DNA follows: TGCGCCAGCAGCCTAGCTGTGAGCTCTGGAAACACCATATATTTT.

The chain is built from TRBV5-6 and TRBJ1-2; 7 bases map to TRBD1. The germline V gene encodes CDR1 SGHDT and CDR2 YYEEEE. The CDR3 has 14 residues. V lost 0 bases, J lost 2 bases, and 1 base stayed unmatched. This CDR3 is CASSLVGQNYGYTF. DNA of the CDR3: TGTGCCAGCAGCTTGGTGGGACAGAACTATGGCTACACCTTC.

The genes are TRBV6-5 and TRBJ2-7; 11 nucleotides line up with TRBD2. J gave up 0 bases and V 6 bases, and 4 bases lay outside the gene matches. Germline loops: CDR1 MNHEY, CDR2 SVGAGI. The CDR3 sequence is 15 residues long. CDR3 in amino acids: CASRGLADGSYEQYF. The CDR3 bases are TGTGCCAGCAGGGGACTAGCGGATGGCTCCTACGAGCAGTACTTC.

The gene calls are TRBV27 and TRBJ2-7; 10 nucleotides match TRBD2. The CDR3 loop spans 18 amino acids. The germline CDR1 and CDR2 sequences are MNHEY and SMNVEV (reference sequence). With V trimmed by 6 bases and J by 3 bases, 17 bases remained unmatched. CDR3 amino acids: CASSQDLAGAFSVYEQYF. Here the CDR3 DNA reads TGTGCCAGCAGCCAAGATCTAGCGGGAGCTTTTAGTGTCTACGAGCAGTACTTC.

The chain links TRBV27 to TRBJ2-2, with 7 bases fitting TRBD1. Germline-derived CDR1 and CDR2 are MNHEY and SMNVEV (reference sequence). The CDR3 is 16 amino acids. The V gene end was trimmed by 6 bases and the J gene end by 2 bases; junction bases not matched to a gene: 9. The CDR3 sequence: CASSPYRGLNTGELFF. DNA of the CDR3: TGTGCCAGCAGCCCTTACAGGGGCCTCAACACCGGGGAGCTGTTTTTT.

The chain employs TRBV30 and TRBJ1-2; D is unclear. The CDR3 is 13 amino acids. V lost 0 bases, J lost 2 bases, and 7 bases lay in between. Per the germline V gene, CDR1 is GTSNPN and CDR2 is SVGIG (reference sequence). The CDR3 DNA sequence: TGTGCCTGGAGTGTACAAACGAACTATGGCTACACCTTC. As protein: CAWSVQTNYGYTF.

The gene calls are TRBV6-2 or TRBV6-3 and TRBJ2-1, with TRBD2 matching over 13 bases. Trimming cost V 5 bases and J 11 bases; bases outside gene matches: 6. The CDR3 covers 14 residues. Germline-derived CDR1 and CDR2 are MNHEY and SVGEGT. This CDR3 is CASSRPGLAGQQFF. The CDR3 region has the DNA TGTGCCAGCAGTCGTCCGGGACTAGCGGGGCAGCAGTTCTTC.

The CDR3 sequence is CASSPQGHWNTIYF. The CDR3, as DNA: TGTGCCAGCAGTCCACAGGGTCATTGGAACACCATATATTTT. J is TRBJ1-3 and V is TRBV6-5, with D possibly TRBD1 on 6 matching bases. The V and J ends lost 5 bases and 7 bases respectively, with 15 bases between them. The CDR3 totals 14 residues. CDR1 and CDR2 (germline): MNHEY, SVGAGI.

This clone has just one count. The chain links TRBV7-3 to TRBJ2-3; 8 bases map to TRBD1. The CDR3 consists of 15 residues. V lost 4 bases, J lost 2 bases, and 5 bases stayed unmatched. Germline-derived CDR1 and CDR2 are SGHTA and FQGTGA. The CDR3 loop reads CASSSRTGTTDTQYF. The CDR3, as DNA: TGTGCCAGCAGCTCCAGGACAGGGACCACAGATACGCAGTATTTT. Looking up the rest from reference TRBV7-3 and TRBJ2-3 gives the full variable domain: GAGVSQTPSNKVTEKGKYVELRCDPISGHTALYWYRQSLGQGPEFLIYFQGTGAADDSGLPNDRFFAVRPEGSVSTLKIQRTERGDSAVYLCASSSRTGTTDTQYFGPGTRLTVL.

V is TRBV5-4 and J is TRBJ2-5, with D perhaps matching TRBD1 (6 bases). The CDR3 sequence is 15 residues long. The V and J ends lost 5 bases and 1 base respectively, with 15 bases between them. CDR1 and CDR2 (germline): SGHNT, YYREEE (reference sequence). The chain's CDR3 is CASRVARGPQETQYF. CDR3 nucleotide sequence: TGTGCCAGCAGAGTGGCCAGGGGACCCCAAGAGACCCAGTACTTC. The full variable domain, completed using reference TRBV5-4 and TRBJ2-5, is ETGVTQSPTHLIKTRGQQVTLRCSSQSGHNTVSWYQQALGQGPQFIFQYYREEENGRGNFPPRFSGLQFPNYSSELNVNALELDDSALYLCASRVARGPQETQYFGPGTRLLVL.

This clone occurred once. The V gene is TRBV7-2, the J gene TRBJ1-4; no definite D call. The CDR3 is 13 amino acids. Germline V gene lookup returns CDR1 SGHTA and CDR2 FQGNSA. Trimming pared 2 bases from V and 10 bases from J, leaving 11 bases between. In DNA, the CDR3 is TGTGCCAGCAGCTTATATCCTGAGGGAAAACTGTTTTTT. Translated, it gives CASSLYPEGKLFF.

This rearrangement joins TRBV27 to TRBJ2-7; the match to TRBD2 covers 9 bases. Germline assignment: CDR1 MNHEY and CDR2 SMNVEV (reference sequence). The CDR3 sequence is 16 residues long. V dropped 4 bases and J dropped 1; count of bases not matched to a gene: 8. CDR3 amino acids: CASSSPLAGPSYEQYF. CDR3 DNA sequence: TGTGCCAGCAGTTCCCCGCTAGCGGGACCGTCCTACGAGCAGTACTTC.

This chain connects TRBV9 to TRBJ1-1, with D perhaps TRBD1 (5 bases). The germline V gene encodes CDR1 SGDLS and CDR2 YYNGEE. This CDR3 region has 16 residues. Deletions cut 0 bases from V and 3 bases from J, with 15 bases between. This CDR3 is CASSVATVLGDTEAFF. In DNA form, the CDR3 reads TGTGCCAGCAGCGTAGCTACGGTGTTAGGGGACACTGAAGCTTTCTTT.